A selection of T cell receptor beta chains follows, all from one sample in a study of somatic mutations in cytotoxic T cells in rheumatoid arthritis. Assay: immunoSEQ multiplex PCR; the TCRdb copy retains only in-frame clones and omits some. Of some 12,000 clones listed, nearly 80% were seen once; the top ten hold 14%. Input material: CD8+ T cells sorted from blood. Source of these receptors: a man over 45 in good health. Each CDR3 is given with its conserved first and last residue. The D gene is left open where the match is weak. Not every row has a clone size; where given, it reads once, few, many or a size class.

cdr3_nt	cdr3_aa	d_call	v_call	j_call	cdr3_length	clone_size
TGCGCCAGCAGTGGCGGGACAGCTCGTGAGAGCAATCAGCCCCAGCATTTT	CASSGGTARESNQPQHF	TRBD1	TRBV10-1	TRBJ1-5	17	.
TGTGCCAGCAGCACACCAGGTGTCTATAATTCACCCCTCCACTTT	CASSTPGVYNSPLHF	.	TRBV27	TRBJ1-6	15	few
TGTGCCAGCAGCGCCGGGACAGGGGTAGGCAATGAGCAGTTCTTC	CASSAGTGVGNEQFF	TRBD1	TRBV27	TRBJ2-1	15	.
TGTGCCAGCAGTTACCACGCGTCACACCGCACAGATACGCAGTATTTT	CASSYHASHRTDTQYF	.	TRBV6-6	TRBJ2-3	16	.
TGCGCCAGCAGCCTTTTATGGACAGGGGGCTATGGTACCGGGGAGCTGTTTTTT	CASSLLWTGGYGTGELFF	TRBD1	TRBV4-1	TRBJ2-2	18	.
TGTGCCAGCAGCTTGAATATGGGCACTTCCTTCCCAGATACGCAGTATTTT	CASSLNMGTSFPDTQYF	.	TRBV5-6	TRBJ2-3	17	.
TGTGCCAGCAGCGCCTACTCCGGGACAGGGCTCCCCTACGAGCAGTACTTC	CASSAYSGTGLPYEQYF	TRBD1	TRBV9	TRBJ2-7	17	few
TGTGCCAGCAGTGACGACAGGAACACCGGGGAGCTGTTTTTT	CASSDDRNTGELFF	.	TRBV6-4	TRBJ2-2	14	.
TGTGCCAGCAGGGCACCGGGACTGCAAGAGACCCAGTACTTC	CASRAPGLQETQYF	.	TRBV6-6	TRBJ2-5	14	.
TGTGCCAGCAGCTGGGCCTATGGCTACACCTTC	CASSWAYGYTF	.	TRBV7-2	TRBJ1-2	11	.
TGTGCCAGCAGTGACGGGGGGGGCACAGATACGCAGTATTTT	CASSDGGGTDTQYF	TRBD2	TRBV6-4	TRBJ2-3	14	large
TGTGCCAGCAGCTCTCTTATCACCTCACAAGATACGCAGTATTTT	CASSSLITSQDTQYF	.	TRBV5-4	TRBJ2-3	15	.
TGTGCCAGCAGCGCGGCCGGGACAGTCTACAATGAGCAGTTCTTC	CASSAAGTVYNEQFF	TRBD1	TRBV7-6	TRBJ2-1	15	.
TGTGCCAGCAGTGGGACAGGCAGCACAGATACGCAGTATTTT	CASSGTGSTDTQYF	TRBD1	TRBV6-1	TRBJ2-3	14	.
TGTGCCAGCAGTTACTCGGAAAGGGACGAGCTGTTTTTT	CASSYSERDELFF	.	TRBV6-6	TRBJ2-2	13	.
TGTGCCAGCAGTCCTTCGTGGGGTTGGATCGGCGGGGAGCTGTTTTTT	CASSPSWGWIGGELFF	.	TRBV27	TRBJ2-2	16	.
TGCGCCAGCAGCCAAGAGGAGGGGTCAGCCTACGAGCAGTACTTC	CASSQEEGSAYEQYF	.	TRBV4-3	TRBJ2-7	15	few
TGCGCCAGCAGCCAAGAGGAGGGGGCGATTCACTATGGCTACACCTTC	CASSQEEGAIHYGYTF	TRBD1	TRBV4-1	TRBJ1-2	16	.
TGTGCCAGCACTTTGGGGCGACAGGGTGACTATGGCTACACCTTC	CASTLGRQGDYGYTF	TRBD1	TRBV7-9	TRBJ1-2	15	.
TGTGCCAGCAGCTTATCTAAGGGCACTAACTATGGCTACACCTTC	CASSLSKGTNYGYTF	.	TRBV11-2	TRBJ1-2	15	.
TGTGCCAGCAGCGACCTCGACAGGAACACCGGGGAGCTGTTTTTT	CASSDLDRNTGELFF	.	TRBV11-2	TRBJ2-2	15	once
TGTGCCAGCAGTTTATCACGGGGGGATCAGCCCCAGCATTTT	CASSLSRGDQPQHF	.	TRBV27	TRBJ1-5	14	.
TGTGCCAGCAGCTTAGCTCCGGGACAGGGTCACTACGAGCAGTACTTC	CASSLAPGQGHYEQYF	TRBD1	TRBV7-9	TRBJ2-7	16	.
TGCAGCGTTGAGTGGGATACGCAGTATTTT	CSVEWDTQYF	.	TRBV29-1	TRBJ2-3	10	.
TGCAGCGTTGAATGGGGATTTGGCTATGGCTACACCTTC	CSVEWGFGYGYTF	.	TRBV29-1	TRBJ1-2	13	.
TGTGCCAGCAGTTACGGGACCGCCAGCACAGATACGCAGTATTTT	CASSYGTASTDTQYF	.	TRBV6-5	TRBJ2-3	15	.
TGCGCCAGCTGGGACAGGGGGCTCGGGGAGCTGTTTTTT	CASWDRGLGELFF	TRBD1	TRBV5-1	TRBJ2-2	13	.
TGCGCCAGCAGCTTAACAGGGGAGATCGGGGAGCTGTTTTTT	CASSLTGEIGELFF	TRBD1	TRBV5-1	TRBJ2-2	14	.
TGTGCCAGTAGTGTTCAGACGGAACCTAACTATGGCTACACCTTC	CASSVQTEPNYGYTF	.	TRBV19	TRBJ1-2	15	.
TGCGCCAGCCTCCCCTCCCTGAGACCCCAAGAGACCCAGTACTTC	CASLPSLRPQETQYF	.	TRBV10-1	TRBJ2-5	15	.
TGTGCCAGCAGTTTATCGGGGGTATACTATGGCTACACCTTC	CASSLSGVYYGYTF	.	TRBV27	TRBJ1-2	14	.
TGTGCCAGCAGCTTGGGGCCTGAAGCTTTCTTT	CASSLGPEAFF	.	TRBV5-6	TRBJ1-1	11	.
TGTGCCTCCGGCGTGGTAGGGGGCCACGAGCAGTACTTC	CASGVVGGHEQYF	TRBD1	TRBV7-9	TRBJ2-7	13	.
TGTGCCAGCAGCTTAGAGGGGGGCACAGATACGCAGTATTTT	CASSLEGGTDTQYF	.	TRBV9	TRBJ2-3	14	.
TGTGCCAGCAGTGACGACGGGGGGGGCTTAATGAACACTGAAGCTTTCTTT	CASSDDGGGLMNTEAFF	.	TRBV6-1	TRBJ1-1	17	.
TGCGCCAGCGGACTCCGGGACAGGAGAGAGAGCAATCAGCCCCAGCATTTT	CASGLRDRRESNQPQHF	TRBD1	TRBV5-1	TRBJ1-5	17	.
TGTGCCAGCAGCTTACTAGCGGGAGAGGGGGATACGCAGTATTTT	CASSLLAGEGDTQYF	TRBD2	TRBV7-9	TRBJ2-3	15	.
TGTGCCAGCAGCGGGGAAGGGATGAGGTACACCGGGGAGCTGTTTTTT	CASSGEGMRYTGELFF	.	TRBV7-8	TRBJ2-2	16	.
TGTGCCAGCAGCTGGGGAACGAGCTCCTACAATGAGCAGTTCTTC	CASSWGTSSYNEQFF	.	TRBV11-3	TRBJ2-1	15	.
TGCGCCAGCAGCTTGCCCCTTCGCCTAGCGGGAGGATACAATGAGCAGTTCTTC	CASSLPLRLAGGYNEQFF	TRBD2	TRBV5-1	TRBJ2-1	18	.
TGTGCCATCAGTGAACTAGCGGGAGGGCAGACCGGGGAGCTGTTTTTT	CAISELAGGQTGELFF	TRBD2	TRBV10-3	TRBJ2-2	16	once
TGTGCCAGCAGCGTAAGACCCGCCCTACCCAACAATGAGCAGTTCTTC	CASSVRPALPNNEQFF	.	TRBV9	TRBJ2-1	16	.
TGTGCCAGCAGCTTGGAACAGGATAGCAATCAGCCCCAGCATTTT	CASSLEQDSNQPQHF	.	TRBV5-6	TRBJ1-5	15	.
TGTGCCAGCAGCTCTAGCGGGACAGGCTACAATGAGCAGTTCTTC	CASSSSGTGYNEQFF	.	TRBV11-2	TRBJ2-1	15	.
TGTGCCAGCTCTCCTTTTGCCAGGGCCTACACCGGGGAGCTGTTTTTT	CASSPFARAYTGELFF	.	TRBV18	TRBJ2-2	16	.
TGTGCCAGCAGTGAAGGGCCAGACCAAGAGACCCAGTACTTC	CASSEGPDQETQYF	.	TRBV6-1	TRBJ2-5	14	once